Below are 11 T cell receptor beta chains sequenced from a single sample in a study of cytomegalovirus exposure and HLA in healthy donors. PCR involved 60 Vbeta and 13 Jbeta primers. Some clones are missing from TCRdb's copy, which holds only in-frame ones; the method was immunoSEQ multiplex PCR. This sample has tens of thousands of clones, with around two thirds found just once. Sequenced material: PBMCs. Receptors were obtained from a man younger than 45 in good health and CMV-seronegative.

This chain connects TRBV6-1 to TRBJ1-5; a possible D gene is TRBD1 (6 bases). V was shortened by 3 bases and J by 3 bases, with 21 bases between the two germline ends. Germline loops: CDR1 MNHNS, CDR2 SASEGT. The CDR3 spans 18 residues. The DNA for the CDR3 is TGTGCCAGCAGTGATACCGGACCCAGGGGTTGGGACAATCAGCCCCAGCATTTT. As protein: CASSDTGPRGWDNQPQHF.

The V gene is TRBV7-2, the J gene TRBJ2-2; D might be TRBD2 (5 bases). Germline V gene lookup returns CDR1 SGHTA and CDR2 FQGNSA. CDR3 length equals 17 residues. Trimming removed 1 base at V and 6 bases at J, with 18 bases between. The CDR3 coding sequence is TGTGCCAGCAGCTTAGTAGGCGGGTCAGCTCAGGCCGGGGAGCTGTTTTTT. It is translated as CASSLVGGSAQAGELFF.

The V and J genes are TRBV5-1 and TRBJ2-1; tentative D call: TRBD2 (5 bases). Trimming removed 0 bases at V and 7 bases at J, with 8 bases between. CDR1 is SGHRS and CDR2 is YFSETQ in the germline V gene. This CDR3 is built from 13 residues. CDR3 amino acids: CASSLDPGNEQFF. CDR3 coding DNA: TGCGCCAGCAGCTTGGATCCGGGAAATGAGCAGTTCTTC.

V gene TRBV5-1 combines with J gene TRBJ2-3; 8 bases line up with TRBD2. The ends lost 2 bases at V and 2 bases at J; junction bases unmatched: 1. CDR3 length equals 14 residues. CDR1 is SGHRS, CDR2 YFSETQ, per germline. The CDR3 protein is CASSFSGATDTQYF. CDR3 coding DNA: TGCGCCAGCAGCTTTAGCGGGGCCACAGATACGCAGTATTTT.

Here the CDR3 DNA reads TGTGCCAGCAGTGGCTTGGGAGCGAATGAGCAGTTCTTC. Its translation: CASSGLGANEQFF. This chain links TRBV6-1 with TRBJ2-1; D is perhaps TRBD2 (5 bases). Trimming cost V 4 bases and J 7 bases, with 11 bases left between them. The CDR3 runs to 13 residues. Germline V lookup: CDR1 MNHNS, CDR2 SASEGT.

This chain joins TRBV11-3 and TRBJ1-1, with D perhaps matching TRBD1 (5 bases). The CDR3 contains 15 residues. Trimming stripped 2 bases from V and 0 bases from J, with 10 bases between. Germline V CDR1 and CDR2: SGHNT, YENEEA. The CDR3 region is CASSLSGSMNTEAFF. Written as DNA, the CDR3 is TGTGCCAGCAGCTTATCAGGGTCCATGAACACTGAAGCTTTCTTT. Complete variable domain (other parts from reference TRBV11-3 and TRBJ1-1): EAGVVQSPRYKIIEKKQPVAFWCNPISGHNTLYWYLQNLGQGPELLIRYENEEAVDDSQLPKDRFSAERLKGVDSTLKIQPAELGDSAVYLCASSLSGSMNTEAFFGQGTRLTVV.

This rearrangement joins TRBV6-5 to TRBJ1-6; D is perhaps TRBD1 (6 bases). Trimming cost V 6 bases and J 15 bases, with 18 bases left between them. Germline V gene sequence: CDR1 MNHEY, CDR2 SVGAGI. The CDR3 consists of 13 residues. Here the CDR3 DNA reads TGTGCCAGCAGAACGGCCGGGACAAAGATCCTCCACTTT. It encodes CASRTAGTKILHF.

The chain joins TRBV27 to TRBJ1-1; D remains ambiguous. There are 11 residues in the CDR3. V lost 7 bases to trimming and J lost 8 bases, with 11 bases between them. Germline V lookup: CDR1 MNHEY, CDR2 SMNVEV (reference sequence). In DNA, the CDR3 is TGTGCCAGCATCCTCGGAGGGGAAGCTTTCTTT. Residues: CASILGGEAFF.

This sequence joins TRBV9 and TRBJ2-7; D unresolved. Per the germline V gene, CDR1 is SGDLS and CDR2 is YYNGEE. The CDR3 is 13 residues long. V lost 3 bases, J lost 0 bases, and 7 bases lay in between. Here the CDR3 DNA reads TGTGCCAGCAGCGACCCGAGCTCCTACGAGCAGTACTTC. Its translation: CASSDPSSYEQYF.

The chain employs TRBV6-1 and TRBJ1-1, with D possibly being TRBD1 (5 bases). The CDR3 loop spans 14 amino acids. V lost 3 bases and J 1 base, leaving 9 bases between the germline ends. Germline V lookup: CDR1 MNHNS, CDR2 SASEGT. The CDR3 DNA follows: TGTGCCAGCAGTGAGGGGGGTTCGAACACTGAAGCTTTCTTT. Translating it yields CASSEGGSNTEAFF.

The J gene is TRBJ1-2, the V gene TRBV11-2; 9 bases align to TRBD1. With V trimmed by 5 bases and J by 11 bases, 12 bases remained unmatched. The CDR3 covers 14 residues. Germline CDR1 reads SGHAT; CDR2 reads FQNNGV. CDR3 coding DNA: TGTGCCAGCAGCCACATCCCCCCAGGGACAGGGTACACCTTC. This codes for CASSHIPPGTGYTF.